The sequence of this T cell receptor beta chain was determined in a study of read filtering for tumor transcriptome and immune sequencing. The CDR3 extends over 16 amino acids. CDR1 and CDR2 from the germline V gene are MDHEN and SYDVKM. This library used around 400 ng RNA and molecular barcoded adaptors spanning alpha/delta and beta/gamma chains. MiXCR, run by TCRdb on the reads, gives a single entry per CDR3 protein. The data show 100,000 to 150,000 distinct CDR3 sequences, about an eighth seen once. For this clonotype: A much bigger clone sits one base away, suggesting this may be a read error.

The sequenced sample consisted of a population of CD138-negative cells sorted from bone marrow. The chain carries TRBV28 and TRBJ2-3; TRBD1 might be the D (6 bases). The receptor was derived from a donor at least 40 years old with multiple myeloma. CDR3 DNA sequence: TGTGCCAGCAGTTCGTCAGGGGCTCTGAGCACAGATACGCAGTGTTTT. Protein product: CASSSSGALSTDTQCF.